What follows are 24 T cell receptor beta chains derived from one specimen sequenced in a study of blood T cell repertoires in COVID-19. Only in-frame clones appear in the TCRdb table, and some are missing; sequencing was by immunoSEQ multiplex PCR. The sample lists approximately 380,000 clones, 85% occurring once. Sequenced material: peripheral blood. The receptors originated from a woman between 18 and 30 years old with acute or convalescent COVID-19.

The rearrangement uses TRBV19 and TRBJ1-2; the D gene is possibly TRBD1 (6 bases). In germline, CDR1 is LNHDA, CDR2 SQIVND (reference sequence). The V end lost 0 bases, the J end lost 6 bases, and 14 bases lay between the germline ends. The CDR3 length is 15 residues. The CDR3 loop is CASSIDQSQGNGYTF. In DNA form, the CDR3 reads TGTGCCAGTAGTATAGACCAATCACAGGGAAATGGCTACACCTTC.

V is TRBV19 and J is TRBJ2-1; 10 positions match TRBD2. The CDR3 spans 14 residues. V lost 7 bases and J lost 9; bases outside the gene matches: 9. Germline assignment: CDR1 LNHDA and CDR2 SQIVND (reference sequence). The CDR3 DNA is TGTGCCAGTACCCCCAGCGGGAGGGAGGGTGAGCAGTTCTTC. Translating it yields CASTPSGREGEQFF.

The CDR3 DNA follows: TGTGCCAGCAGCCAAGATGTCGGGTTGGGAGAGACCCAGTACTTC. Amino acid sequence: CASSQDVGLGETQYF. This rearrangement joins TRBV3-1 (or the pseudogene TRBV3-2) to TRBJ2-5; D not resolved. The CDR3 sequence is 15 residues long. Trimming shortened V by 0 bases and J by 4 bases, and 12 bases separated the two germline ends. CDR1 is LGHDT and CDR2 is YNNKEL in the germline V gene (reference sequence).

V is TRBV4-1 and J is TRBJ2-4; 9 bases agree with TRBD2. The length of the CDR3 is 17 residues. V gave up 1 base and J gave up 9 bases; unmatched junction bases: 13. Germline loops: CDR1 MGHRA, CDR2 YSYEKL. In DNA form, the CDR3 reads TGCGCCAGCAGCCAAGGTCTGGGCGGGAGGGCCGAGGGCATTCAGTACTTC. Protein: CASSQGLGGRAEGIQYF.

This clone was seen only a few times. The CDR3 DNA is TGTGCCAGCAGCTTTTGGGCGGGGGTCGAAGCTTTCTTT. This codes for CASSFWAGVEAFF. The chain uses TRBV5-6 and TRBJ1-1, with a possible D match to TRBD1 (5 bases). Trimming pared 2 bases from V and 8 bases from J, leaving 13 bases between. This CDR3 has 13 amino acids. CDR1 SGHDT and CDR2 YYEEEE come from the germline V gene.

This sequence joins TRBV5-1 and TRBJ1-4, with 12 bases matching TRBD1. CDR1 is SGHRS, CDR2 YFSETQ, per germline. The CDR3 covers 18 residues. Germline trimming cut 0 bases from V and 4 bases from J; bases unmatched to any gene: 7. This CDR3 is CASSLEGTGGSYNEKLFF. DNA for the CDR3: TGCGCCAGCAGCTTGGAGGGGACAGGGGGCTCATATAATGAAAAACTGTTTTTT.

The J gene is TRBJ1-5, the V gene TRBV18; 8 bases fit TRBD1. The ends lost 8 bases at V and 1 base at J; junction bases unmatched: 7. Germline lookup yields CDR1 KGHSH and CDR2 LQKENI. The CDR3 length is 15 residues. CDR3 sequence: CASTDRVGSNQPQHF. CDR3 sequence (DNA): TGTGCCAGCACGGACAGGGTCGGGAGCAATCAGCCCCAGCATTTT.

The chain recombines TRBV6-4 with TRBJ2-1; TRBD1 agrees at 7 bases. The germline V gene encodes CDR1 MRHNA and CDR2 SNTAGT. The CDR3 extends over 14 amino acids. V shed 6 bases, J shed 8 bases, and the junction held 10 bases outside the gene matches. CDR3 DNA sequence: TGTGCCAGCAGCCCCGGGACAGCTTCTGATGAGCAGTTCTTC. Translated, it gives CASSPGTASDEQFF.

The CDR3 DNA follows: TGTGCCAGCAGCTTGGGACTAGCGGGAGCAGATACGCAGTATTTT. Residues: CASSLGLAGADTQYF. The rearrangement links TRBV5-8 to TRBJ2-3, with 12 bases fitting TRBD2. CDR1 is SGHTS and CDR2 is YDEGEE in the germline V gene. CDR3 size: 15 residues. V trimming: 0 bases; J trimming: 4 bases; junction bases outside the gene matches: 0.

This chain uses TRBV24-1 with TRBJ2-5, with TRBD2 as a possible D gene (7 bases). The germline V and J ends were trimmed by 3 bases and 4 bases, with 14 bases remaining between them. The CDR3 extends over 15 amino acids. From germline, CDR1 is KGHDR and CDR2 SFDVKD. For the CDR3, the DNA is TGTGCCACCAGTGATGGTGTGGGAGGGGGAGAGACCCAGTACTTC. Its protein product is CATSDGVGGGETQYF.

The chain uses TRBV4-2 and TRBJ1-4, with 7 positions matching TRBD1. The V gene end was trimmed by 0 bases and the J gene end by 7 bases; junction bases not matched to a gene: 5. The CDR3 extends over 15 amino acids. Germline-derived CDR1 and CDR2 are LGHNA and YNFKEQ. The chain's CDR3 is CASSQDPGGGEKLFF. The CDR3 DNA follows: TGTGCCAGCAGCCAAGACCCAGGGGGAGGTGAAAAACTGTTTTTT.

This clone was seen a handful of times. This chain joins TRBV4-1 and TRBJ1-1; D is undetermined. The CDR3 covers 14 residues. V lost 1 base, J lost 3 bases, and 9 bases lay in between. Germline V gives CDR1 MGHRA, CDR2 YSYEKL. The CDR3 region has the DNA TGCGCCAGCAGCCAAGGAGTGGAGTACACTGAAGCTTTCTTT. It is translated as CASSQGVEYTEAFF.

For this clone: At the DNA level, this CDR3 is encoded by other sequences in the same sample as well. The chain's CDR3 is CSVGGQGSGNTIYF. The CDR3 DNA sequence: TGCAGCGTGGGGGGACAGGGCTCTGGAAACACCATATATTTT. V usage is TRBV29-1 and J usage is TRBJ1-3, with 9 nucleotides matching TRBD1. Germline loops: CDR1 SQVTM, CDR2 ANQGSEA. The CDR3 loop spans 14 amino acids. V lost 6 bases and J lost 0; bases outside the gene matches: 3.

Comment on this clone: Other nucleotide sequences in the sample specify the same CDR3. The gene calls are TRBV10-1 and TRBJ2-3; D uncertain. This CDR3 spans 13 amino acids. Germline CDR1 WNHNN, CDR2 SYGVQD (reference sequence). V was pared by 3 bases and J by 2 bases, with 6 bases between. CDR3 loop: CASSETVTDTQYF. The CDR3 coding sequence is TGCGCCAGCAGTGAAACTGTCACAGATACGCAGTATTTT.

The rearrangement links TRBV13 to TRBJ2-7, with 7 positions matching TRBD1. The length of the CDR3 is 14 residues. V was clipped by 3 bases and J by 8 bases; unmatched bases: 10. The germline CDR1 and CDR2 sequences are PRHDT and FYEKMQ (reference sequence). This CDR3 reads CASSFYGQGDQQYF. The CDR3 coding sequence is TGTGCCAGCAGCTTTTATGGGCAGGGGGACCAGCAGTACTTC.

The CDR3 DNA sequence: TGCGCCAGCGGGGGACTAGCATTTGATCTAGCCCAAGAGACCCAGTACTTC. Translating it yields CASGGLAFDLAQETQYF. This sequence joins TRBV5-1 and TRBJ2-5; 9 nucleotides align to TRBD2. The V gene end was trimmed by 7 bases and the J gene end by 1 base; junction bases not matched to a gene: 14. This CDR3 region has 17 residues. The V gene's germline CDR1 is SGHRS and CDR2 YFSETQ.

The V call is TRBV29-1, the J call TRBJ2-3, with 7 bases fitting TRBD2. J lost 1 base, V lost 7 bases, and 5 bases had no gene match. Germline loops: CDR1 SQVTM, CDR2 ANQGSEA. The CDR3 contains 13 residues. The CDR3 DNA is TGCAGCGGGGAGGGATCCGGCACAGATACGCAGTATTTT. This sequence encodes CSGEGSGTDTQYF.

The table lists this clone with many counts. The genes are TRBV6-5 and TRBJ1-3, with D possibly TRBD1 on 5 matching bases. The germline V gene encodes CDR1 MNHEY and CDR2 SVGAGI. This CDR3 has 14 amino acids. Trimming pared 4 bases from V and 2 bases from J, leaving 9 bases between. The CDR3 DNA is TGTGCCAGCAGTTCCCGGGGGGCTGGAAACACCATATATTTT. Translated: CASSSRGAGNTIYF.

This sequence joins TRBV6-5 and TRBJ2-3, with TRBD1 identical over 7 bases. This CDR3 has 15 amino acids. CDR1 and CDR2 from the germline V gene are MNHEY and SVGAGI. With 4 bases clipped from V and 0 bases from J, the junction kept 4 bases outside the gene matches. CDR3 in DNA: TGTGCCAGCAGTTGGACAGGCGGTAGCACAGATACGCAGTATTTT. It translates to CASSWTGGSTDTQYF.

This clone showed up just a few times. This chain's CDR3 is CAISEPAESGGGNSPLHF. Written as DNA, the CDR3 is TGTGCCATCAGTGAGCCGGCCGAGTCAGGGGGTGGGAATTCACCCCTCCACTTT. The genes are TRBV10-3 and TRBJ1-6; 7 bases align to TRBD1. Germline values: CDR1 ENHRY, CDR2 SYGVKD. The CDR3 covers 18 residues. V lost 2 bases, J lost 7 bases, and 14 bases stayed unmatched.

The sample holds one count of this clone. The chain recombines TRBV11-2 with TRBJ1-2; TRBD1 aligns across 7 bases. Germline V lookup: CDR1 SGHAT, CDR2 FQNNGV. The junction had 7 bases not matched to a gene; V was cut back by 5 bases and J by 4 bases. This CDR3 is built from 14 residues. This CDR3 is CASSPRDSFYGYTF. In DNA, the CDR3 is TGTGCCAGCAGCCCCCGGGACAGCTTCTATGGCTACACCTTC.

The rearrangement links TRBV5-6 to TRBJ2-3; 7 bases map to TRBD1. The V and J ends lost 2 bases and 0 bases, in that order; junction bases with no gene match: 3. Germline V gene sequence: CDR1 SGHDT, CDR2 YYEEEE. This CDR3 is built from 15 residues. CDR3 amino acids: CASSFMTGSTDTQYF. The CDR3 DNA follows: TGTGCCAGCAGCTTTATGACAGGGAGCACAGATACGCAGTATTTT.

The chain uses TRBV29-1 and TRBJ1-1; 9 bases line up with TRBD1. From germline, CDR1 is SQVTM and CDR2 ANQGSEA. The CDR3 contains 14 residues. Losses at the gene ends were 3 bases for V and 5 bases for J; bases not matched to a gene: 7. The CDR3 sequence: CSVETGGVRTEAFF. CDR3 nucleotide sequence: TGCAGCGTTGAGACAGGGGGTGTAAGGACTGAAGCTTTCTTT.

In its sample, this clone was seen once. The V and J genes are TRBV9 and TRBJ1-3; 10 positions match TRBD1. Germline V gene lookup returns CDR1 SGDLS and CDR2 YYNGEE. The trim removed 2 bases at V and 0 bases at J, leaving 14 bases unmatched. The CDR3 extends over 20 amino acids. The CDR3 region is CASSVSSPGQGTSSGNTIYF. The CDR3 DNA follows: TGTGCCAGCAGCGTGTCATCCCCGGGACAGGGGACCTCCTCTGGAAACACCATATATTTT.